The sequence of this T cell receptor beta chain was determined in a study of CD8+CD57+ T cells in acquired aplastic anemia. Whole-study results and caveats: Patients had roughly 31 CD8+ CDR3 sequences in common with controls (the shared set). CD8+ Simpson's diversity showed no significant patient-control difference.

Turning to this clonotype: Antigen unknown.

Genomic DNA constituted the template upon which TCR beta VDJ and CDR3 profiling was performed. MiXCR, applied by TCRdb to the reads, yields one record per CDR3 protein. The data hold about 42,000 distinct CDR3 sequences, with about 70% observed a single time. This clonotype was obtained from a human donor in good health, serving as a control. Sequencing used sorted CD4+, CD8+, or CD8+CD57+ T cells (not recorded which) from PBMCs.

The CDR3 loop is CASSLGGTAYEQYF. Here the CDR3 DNA reads TGCGCCAGCAGCTTGGGCGGGACCGCCTACGAGCAGTACTTC. The chain uses TRBV5-1 and TRBJ2-7, with a weak D call TRBD2 (6 bases). V gave up 0 bases and J gave up 2 bases, with 9 bases separating them. Germline values: CDR1 SGHRS, CDR2 YFSETQ. The CDR3 loop spans 14 amino acids.